The subject of this entry is one T cell receptor beta chain. Its cognate antigen is unknown. The V segment lost 6 bases and the J segment 2 bases; nucleotides outside the gene matches: 9. Germline loops: CDR1 SGHTA, CDR2 FQGNSA. The CDR3 totals 16 residues. The record originates from a study of shared clonotypes between healthy human individuals. Authors' analysis steps: ImmunoSEQ sequences covered only the junction and lacked quality scores; filtering therefore differed. The table came from immunoSEQ multiplex PCR; TCRdb's copy has only in-frame clones and leaves some out. V and J calls and clone size come straight from that table; D and trimming were deduced from the DNA. The profile covers over a million clones, with approximately 98.5% appearing a single time and over 0.3% taken by the ten largest. Whole-study results and caveats: Clonotypes shared by all four sorted-subset donors had higher generation probabilities than non-shared clonotypes.

V gene TRBV7-2 combines with J gene TRBJ1-2; the match to TRBD1 covers 10 bases. The TCR comes from a young man in good health. Material for sequencing was naive CD4+ T cells sorted from blood. As for subset: CD45RA+ positively selected. CDR3 residues: CASSPLRGQGNYGYTF. CDR3 DNA: TGTGCCAGCAGTCCCCTGAGGGGACAGGGGAACTATGGCTACACCTTC.